A single sample gave rise to the 16 T cell receptor beta chains below, sequenced in a study of T cell responses to AZD1222 COVID-19 vaccine. Measured with immunoSEQ multiplex PCR; TCRdb has only the in-frame clones, and not every one. The data contain approximately 79,000 clones, around 82% of them singletons. The specimen was peripheral blood, collected 28 days after the second AZD1222 dose. The receptors come from an adult who received the AZD1222 COVID-19 vaccine.

The chain uses TRBV6-5 and TRBJ1-5; 8 nucleotides align to TRBD1. CDR3 length: 15 amino acids. Germline-derived CDR1 and CDR2 are MNHEY and SVGAGI. The V segment lost 6 bases and the J segment 2 bases; nucleotides outside the gene matches: 6. The CDR3 here is CASRPDRGRNQPQHF. The CDR3 nucleotides are TGTGCCAGCAGACCTGACAGGGGTCGCAATCAGCCCCAGCATTTT.

The CDR3 sequence: CASSSGLAGGSTDTQYF. For the CDR3, the DNA is TGCGCCAGCAGCTCAGGGCTGGCGGGAGGGTCCACAGATACGCAGTATTTT. The chain links TRBV5-1 to TRBJ2-3; 9 bases fit TRBD2. CDR3 size: 17 residues. Germline CDR1 SGHRS, CDR2 YFSETQ. Trimming cost V 3 bases and J 2 bases; bases outside gene matches: 10.

In this sample, this clone turned up many times. This chain joins TRBV19 and TRBJ2-7; the D gene is possibly TRBD1 (5 bases). This CDR3 comprises 13 residues. Trimming removed 6 bases from V and 3 bases from J, with 12 bases in between. Germline values: CDR1 LNHDA, CDR2 SQIVND (reference sequence). CDR3 nucleotide sequence: TGTGCCAGTAGCTTGACAGAGTACTACGAGCAGTACTTC. It specifies CASSLTEYYEQYF. Drawing the rest from reference TRBV19 and TRBJ2-7, the complete variable domain is DGGITQSPKYLFRKEGQNVTLSCEQNLNHDAMYWYRQDPGQGLRLIYYSQIVNDFQKGDIAEGYSVSREKKESFPLTVTSAQKNPTAFYLCASSLTEYYEQYFGPGTRLTVT.

The chain uses TRBV4-3 and TRBJ2-3; 12 positions agree with TRBD2. The V gene's germline CDR1 is LGHNA and CDR2 YSLEER. The CDR3 extends over 15 amino acids. Unmatched junction bases numbered 3, after V lost 3 bases and J lost 5 bases. CDR3 region: CASSQGLAGRDTQYF. The CDR3 DNA is TGCGCCAGCAGCCAGGGACTAGCGGGTCGAGATACGCAGTATTTT.

V usage is TRBV19 and J usage is TRBJ2-7; D uncertain. The V gene's germline CDR1 is LNHDA and CDR2 SQIVND (reference sequence). The CDR3 length is 14 residues. The germline V and J ends were trimmed by 10 bases and 0 bases, with 16 bases remaining between them. In DNA, the CDR3 is TGTGCCACGCAAGACGCGGCAACCTCCTACGAGCAGTACTTC. Its protein is CATQDAATSYEQYF.

The chain recombines TRBV6-5 with TRBJ1-4, with D tentatively TRBD1 (5 bases). The CDR3 contains 16 residues. The germline V and J ends were trimmed by 4 bases and 7 bases, with 19 bases remaining between them. Germline assignment: CDR1 MNHEY and CDR2 SVGAGI. CDR3 coding DNA: TGTGCCAGCAGTTCGGGGGAACCCGGGGGGAGTGAAAAACTGTTTTTT. Protein product: CASSSGEPGGSEKLFF.

The rearrangement uses TRBV7-9 and TRBJ2-2; 14 positions agree with TRBD2. CDR3 length: 16 amino acids. CDR1 is SEHNR and CDR2 is FQNEAQ in the germline V gene (reference sequence). Trimming removed 5 bases from V and 5 bases from J; junction bases left unmatched: 4. The CDR3 here is CASSTGLAGGTGELFF. The CDR3, as DNA: TGTGCCAGCAGCACCGGACTAGCGGGAGGTACCGGGGAGCTGTTTTTT.

In its sample, this clone was seen once. The chain has TRBV24-1 and TRBJ1-2; D remains unclear. The CDR3 consists of 14 residues. V lost 6 bases and J 4 bases, leaving 14 bases between the germline ends. Per germline, CDR1 KGHDR and CDR2 SFDVKD. The CDR3, as DNA: TGTGCCACCAGTCTCGCACCGGAAACCTATGGCTACACCTTC. This sequence encodes CATSLAPETYGYTF.

The chain uses TRBV19 and TRBJ1-1; 9 nucleotides line up with TRBD1. CDR3 size: 15 residues. Germline-derived CDR1 and CDR2 are LNHDA and SQIVND (reference sequence). The V and J ends lost 8 bases and 5 bases, in that order; junction bases with no gene match: 12. The CDR3 sequence: CASRPLTGGRTEAFF. The CDR3 nucleotides read TGTGCCAGTCGCCCTTTGACAGGGGGAAGGACTGAAGCTTTCTTT.

The chain employs TRBV5-1 and TRBJ1-6, with 11 bases that match TRBD1. V shed 0 bases, J shed 6 bases, and the junction held 8 bases outside the gene matches. The germline CDR1 and CDR2 sequences are SGHRS and YFSETQ. The CDR3 consists of 18 residues. The CDR3: CASSLDWTGGAGNSPLHF. The CDR3 DNA follows: TGCGCCAGCAGCTTGGATTGGACAGGGGGCGCCGGTAATTCACCCCTCCACTTT.

The rearrangement joins TRBV7-2 to TRBJ2-6; D is ambiguous. This CDR3 is built from 15 residues. In germline, CDR1 is SGHTA, CDR2 FQGNSA. Trimming took 5 bases from V and 0 from J, leaving 8 bases between them. As DNA, the CDR3 is TGTGCCAGCAGCCTACAGCGCTCTGGGGCCAACGTCCTGACTTTC. Residues: CASSLQRSGANVLTF. Based on the CDR3 plus reference TRBV7-2 and TRBJ2-6, the full variable domain is GAGVSQSPSNKVTEKGKDVELRCDPISGHTALYWYRQSLGQGLEFLIYFQGNSAPDKSGLPSDRFSAERTGGSVSTLTIQRTQQEDSAVYLCASSLQRSGANVLTFGAGSRLTVL.

The chain combines TRBV18 with TRBJ1-5; 8 bases agree with TRBD1. This CDR3 has 19 residues. V lost 2 bases and J lost 1; bases outside the gene matches: 13. The germline V gene has CDR1 KGHSH and CDR2 LQKENI. CDR3 region: CASSPIPTGDSVSNQPQHF. The CDR3 bases are TGTGCCAGCTCACCAATCCCGACAGGGGATTCAGTGAGCAATCAGCCCCAGCATTTT.

The chain joins TRBV5-1 to TRBJ1-2; D remains unclear. The V end was cut by 0 bases, the J end by 5 bases, with 8 bases between. The V gene's germline CDR1 is SGHRS and CDR2 YFSETQ. This CDR3 spans 13 amino acids. The CDR3 protein is CASSLAGEYGYTF. The CDR3 nucleotides are TGCGCCAGCAGCTTGGCCGGGGAGTATGGCTACACCTTC.

J is TRBJ2-7 and V is TRBV18, with 7 bases lining up with TRBD2. The CDR3 is 18 amino acids. V trimming: 3 bases; J trimming: 7 bases; junction bases outside the gene matches: 21. Per the germline V gene, CDR1 is KGHSH and CDR2 is LQKENI. CDR3: CASSPRTTAGAIIGEQYF. CDR3 DNA: TGTGCCAGCTCACCCCGTACCACCGCGGGAGCCATCATCGGGGAGCAGTACTTC.

J is TRBJ1-1 and V is TRBV19; D is possibly TRBD1 (6 bases). The CDR3 has 16 residues. The germline gives CDR1 LNHDA, CDR2 SQIVND (reference sequence). Trimming took off 0 bases at V and 6 bases at J, with 17 bases between the two ends. CDR3 sequence (DNA): TGTGCCAGTAGTATAGAGTCCTCCGGGACACTATCTGAAGCTTTCTTT. This encodes CASSIESSGTLSEAFF.

The V call is TRBV6-5, the J call TRBJ2-7; 8 bases agree with TRBD2. J lost 1 base, V lost 0 bases, and 2 bases had no gene match. The CDR3 runs 15 residues. CDR1 is MNHEY, CDR2 SVGAGI, per germline. This CDR3 reads CASSYSAGGSYEQYF. The DNA for the CDR3 is TGTGCCAGCAGTTACTCGGCGGGAGGTTCCTACGAGCAGTACTTC.